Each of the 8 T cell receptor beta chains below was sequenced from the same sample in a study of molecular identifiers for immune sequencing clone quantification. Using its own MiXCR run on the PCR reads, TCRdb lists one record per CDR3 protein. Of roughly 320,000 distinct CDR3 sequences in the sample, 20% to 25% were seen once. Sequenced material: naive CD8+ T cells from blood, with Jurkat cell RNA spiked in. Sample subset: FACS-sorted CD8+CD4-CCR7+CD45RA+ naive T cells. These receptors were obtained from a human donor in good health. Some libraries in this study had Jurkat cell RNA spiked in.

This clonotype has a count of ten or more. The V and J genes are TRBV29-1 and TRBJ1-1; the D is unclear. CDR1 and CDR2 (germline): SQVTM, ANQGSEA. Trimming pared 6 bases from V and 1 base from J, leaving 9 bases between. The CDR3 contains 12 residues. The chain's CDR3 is CSVDAPNTEAFF. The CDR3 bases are TGCAGCGTGGACGCCCCGAACACTGAAGCTTTCTTT.

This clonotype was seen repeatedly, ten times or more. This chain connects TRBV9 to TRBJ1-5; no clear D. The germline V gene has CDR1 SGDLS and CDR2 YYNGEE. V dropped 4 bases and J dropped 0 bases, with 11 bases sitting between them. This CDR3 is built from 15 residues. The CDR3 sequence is CASSPSEISNQPQHF. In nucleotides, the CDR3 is TGTGCCAGCAGCCCATCGGAGATTAGCAATCAGCCCCAGCATTTT. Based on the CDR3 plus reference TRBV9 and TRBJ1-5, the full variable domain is DSGVTQTPKHLITATGQRVTLRCSPRSGDLSVYWYQQSLDQGLQFLIQYYNGEERAKGNILERFSAQQFPDLHSELNLSSLELGDSALYFCASSPSEISNQPQHFGDGTRLSIL.

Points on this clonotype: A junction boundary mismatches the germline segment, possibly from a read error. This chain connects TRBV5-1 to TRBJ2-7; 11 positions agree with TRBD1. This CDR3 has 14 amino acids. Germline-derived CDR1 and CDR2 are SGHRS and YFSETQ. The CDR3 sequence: CASSLGQGAYGQYF. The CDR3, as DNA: TGCGCCAGCAGCCTAGGACAGGGGGCCTACGGGCAGTACTTC. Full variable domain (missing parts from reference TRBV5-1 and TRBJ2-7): KAGVTQTPRYLIKTRGQQVTLSCSPISGHRSVSWYQQTPGQGLQFLFEYFSETQRNKGNFPGRFSGRQFSNSRSEMNVSTLELGDSALYLCASSLGQGAYGQYFGPGTRLTVT.

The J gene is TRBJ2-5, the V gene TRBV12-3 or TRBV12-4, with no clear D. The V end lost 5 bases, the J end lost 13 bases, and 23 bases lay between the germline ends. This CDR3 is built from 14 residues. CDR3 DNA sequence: TGTGCCAGCAGTCCCACCGCTACGTCCCGACCCCGGTACTTC. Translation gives CASSPTATSRPRYF.

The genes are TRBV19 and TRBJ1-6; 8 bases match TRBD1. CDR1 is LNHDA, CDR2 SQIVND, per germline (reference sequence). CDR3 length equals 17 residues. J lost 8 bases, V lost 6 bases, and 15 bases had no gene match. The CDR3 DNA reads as TGTGCCAGTAGGCCCCGCGATTCAGGGGGCGGATATTCACCCCTCCACTTT. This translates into CASRPRDSGGGYSPLHF.

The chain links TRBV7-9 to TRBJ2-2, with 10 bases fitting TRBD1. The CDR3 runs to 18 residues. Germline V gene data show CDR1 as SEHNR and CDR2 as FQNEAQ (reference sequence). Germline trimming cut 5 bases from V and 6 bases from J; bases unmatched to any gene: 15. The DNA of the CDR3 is TGTGCCAGCAGCCATACCGGGACAGGGGCGACGAGGCCCGGGGAGCTGTTTTTT. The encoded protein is CASSHTGTGATRPGELFF.

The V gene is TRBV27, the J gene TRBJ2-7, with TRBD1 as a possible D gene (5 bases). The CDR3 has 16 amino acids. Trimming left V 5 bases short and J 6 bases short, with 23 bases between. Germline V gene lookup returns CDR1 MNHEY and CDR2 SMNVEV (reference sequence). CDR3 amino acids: CASSPLHPSGPREQYF. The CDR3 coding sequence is TGTGCCAGCAGTCCCCTGCATCCTTCAGGGCCTCGCGAGCAGTACTTC.

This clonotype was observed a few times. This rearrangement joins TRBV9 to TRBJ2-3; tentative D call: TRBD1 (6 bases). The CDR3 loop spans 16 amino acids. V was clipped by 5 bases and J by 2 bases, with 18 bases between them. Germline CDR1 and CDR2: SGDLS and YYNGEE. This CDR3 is CASRILNREPTDTQYF. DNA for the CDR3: TGTGCCAGCAGGATTCTAAACAGGGAGCCCACAGATACGCAGTATTTT.